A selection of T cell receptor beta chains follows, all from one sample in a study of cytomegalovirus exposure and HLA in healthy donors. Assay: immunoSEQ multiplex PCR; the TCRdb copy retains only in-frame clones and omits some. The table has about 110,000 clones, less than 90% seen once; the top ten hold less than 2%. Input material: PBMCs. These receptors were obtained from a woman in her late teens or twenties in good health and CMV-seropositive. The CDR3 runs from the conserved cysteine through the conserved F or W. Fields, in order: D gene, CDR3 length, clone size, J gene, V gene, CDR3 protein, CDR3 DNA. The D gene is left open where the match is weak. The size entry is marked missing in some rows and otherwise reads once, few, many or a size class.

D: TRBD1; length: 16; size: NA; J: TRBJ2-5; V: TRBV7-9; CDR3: CASSSLGRQGQETQYF; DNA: TGTGCCAGCAGCTCCCTCGGCCGACAGGGACAAGAGACCCAGTACTTC
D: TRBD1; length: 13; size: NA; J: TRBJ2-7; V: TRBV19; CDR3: CASSWDREYEQYF; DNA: TGTGCCAGTAGTTGGGACAGGGAATACGAGCAGTACTTC
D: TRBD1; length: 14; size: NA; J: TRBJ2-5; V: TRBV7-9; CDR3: CASSPTPRGETQYF; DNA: TGTGCCAGCAGCCCCACCCCCAGGGGGGAGACCCAGTACTTC
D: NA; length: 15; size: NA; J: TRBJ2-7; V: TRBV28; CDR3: CASSLYRGLSYEQYF; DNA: TGTGCCAGCAGTTTATATAGGGGCCTCTCCTACGAGCAGTACTTC
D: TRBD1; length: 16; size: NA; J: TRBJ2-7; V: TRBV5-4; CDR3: CASSSSGTASSYEQYF; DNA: TGTGCCAGCAGCTCTTCCGGGACAGCAAGCTCCTACGAGCAGTACTTC
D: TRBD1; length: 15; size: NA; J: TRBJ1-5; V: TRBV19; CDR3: CASSTATGFNQPQHF; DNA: TGTGCCAGTAGTACAGCGACAGGGTTCAATCAGCCCCAGCATTTT
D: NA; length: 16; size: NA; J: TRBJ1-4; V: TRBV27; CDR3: CASSLYPGGPNEKLFF; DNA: TGTGCCAGCAGTTTATACCCCGGCGGCCCTAATGAAAAACTGTTTTTT
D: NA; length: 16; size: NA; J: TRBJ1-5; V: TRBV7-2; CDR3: CASSLSGGYSNQPQHF; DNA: TGTGCCAGCAGCCTCTCGGGGGGGTATAGCAATCAGCCCCAGCATTTT
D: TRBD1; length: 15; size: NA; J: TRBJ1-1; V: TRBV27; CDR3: CASSLRQGEGTEAFF; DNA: TGTGCCAGCAGTCTGCGACAGGGAGAAGGCACTGAAGCTTTCTTT
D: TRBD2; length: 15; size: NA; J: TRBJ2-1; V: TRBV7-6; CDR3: CASSLKAGGGNEQFF; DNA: TGTGCCAGCAGCTTAAAAGCGGGGGGGGGCAATGAGCAGTTCTTC
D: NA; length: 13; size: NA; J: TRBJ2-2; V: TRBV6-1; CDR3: CSTTVTNTGELFF; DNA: TGTTCAACGACAGTGACGAACACCGGGGAGCTGTTTTTT
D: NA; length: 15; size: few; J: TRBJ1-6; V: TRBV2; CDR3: CASIPRDTYNSPLHF; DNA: TGTGCCAGCATCCCCCGGGACACCTATAATTCACCCCTCCACTTT
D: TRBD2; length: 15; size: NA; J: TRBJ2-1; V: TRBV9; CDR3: CASSVAGSGGHEQFF; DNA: TGTGCCAGCAGCGTAGCGGGTAGCGGGGGTCATGAGCAGTTCTTC
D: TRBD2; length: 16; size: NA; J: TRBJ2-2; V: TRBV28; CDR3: CASTPSGSANTGELFF; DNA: TGTGCCAGTACTCCTAGCGGGAGCGCGAACACCGGGGAGCTGTTTTTT
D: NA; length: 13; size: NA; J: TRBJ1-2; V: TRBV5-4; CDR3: CASSLPGGDGYTF; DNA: TGTGCCAGCAGCTTGCCGGGGGGCGATGGCTACACCTTC
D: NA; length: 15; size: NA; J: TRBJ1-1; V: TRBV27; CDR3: CASSPRGRMGTEAFF; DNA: TGTGCCAGCAGTCCCAGGGGACGGATGGGCACTGAAGCTTTCTTT
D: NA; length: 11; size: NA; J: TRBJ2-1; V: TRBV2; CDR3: CASTTYNEQFF; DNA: TGTGCCAGCACTACCTACAATGAGCAGTTCTTC
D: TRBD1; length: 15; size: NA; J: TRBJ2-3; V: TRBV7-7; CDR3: CASSLGLGQTDTQYF; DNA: TGTGCCAGCAGCTTAGGACTGGGACAGACAGATACGCAGTATTTT
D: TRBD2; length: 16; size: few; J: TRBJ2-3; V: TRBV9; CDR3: CASSARTSGGGNTQYF; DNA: TGTGCCAGCAGCGCCCGGACTAGCGGGGGGGGCAACACGCAGTATTTT
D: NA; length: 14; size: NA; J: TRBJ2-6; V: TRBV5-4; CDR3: CASSLAGGANVLTF; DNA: TGTGCCAGCAGCCTAGCTGGTGGGGCCAACGTCCTGACTTTC
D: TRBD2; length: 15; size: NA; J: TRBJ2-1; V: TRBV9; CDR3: CASSVSGTSRNEQFF; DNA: TGTGCCAGCAGCGTTAGCGGGACTAGCAGGAATGAGCAGTTCTTC
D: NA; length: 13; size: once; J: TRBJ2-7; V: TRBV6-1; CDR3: CASIRDNTYEQYF; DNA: TGTGCCAGCATTCGGGATAATACCTACGAGCAGTACTTC
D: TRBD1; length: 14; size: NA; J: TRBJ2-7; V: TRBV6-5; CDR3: CASSPGQGAHEQYF; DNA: TGTGCCAGCAGTCCAGGACAGGGGGCTCACGAGCAGTACTTC
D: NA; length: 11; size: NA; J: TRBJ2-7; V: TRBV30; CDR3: CAWGLSYEQYF; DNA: TGTGCCTGGGGACTATCCTACGAGCAGTACTTC
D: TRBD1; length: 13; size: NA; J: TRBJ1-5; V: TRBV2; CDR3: CASSTGGGQPQHF; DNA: TGTGCCAGCAGTACAGGGGGGGGCCAGCCCCAGCATTTT
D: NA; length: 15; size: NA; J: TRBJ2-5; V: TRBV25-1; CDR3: CASSHAGRLVETQYF; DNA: TGTGCCAGCAGTCACGCGGGGCGATTAGTAGAGACCCAGTACTTC
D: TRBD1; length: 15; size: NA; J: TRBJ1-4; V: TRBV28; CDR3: CASSSDRGTNEKLFF; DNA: TGTGCCAGCAGTTCGGACAGGGGAACTAATGAAAAACTGTTTTTT
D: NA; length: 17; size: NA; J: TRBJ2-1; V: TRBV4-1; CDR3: CASSQVISRGGNNEQFF; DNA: TGCGCCAGCAGCCAAGTTATTAGTAGGGGGGGAAACAATGAGCAGTTCTTC
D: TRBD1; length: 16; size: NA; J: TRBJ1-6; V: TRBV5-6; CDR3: CASSTRDRGIGSPLHF; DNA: TGTGCCAGCAGCACACGGGACAGGGGTATAGGTTCACCCCTCCACTTT
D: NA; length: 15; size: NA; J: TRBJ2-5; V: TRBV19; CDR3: CASSSAGSYQETQYF; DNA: TGTGCCAGTAGTAGTGCCGGGTCTTACCAAGAGACCCAGTACTTC
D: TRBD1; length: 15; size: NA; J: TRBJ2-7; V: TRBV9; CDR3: CASSVGQGVVYEQYF; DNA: TGTGCCAGCAGCGTAGGGCAGGGGGTGGTCTACGAGCAGTACTTC
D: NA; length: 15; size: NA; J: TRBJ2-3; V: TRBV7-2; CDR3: CASSLARAGGDTQYF; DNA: TGTGCCAGCAGCTTAGCGAGAGCCGGTGGAGATACGCAGTATTTT
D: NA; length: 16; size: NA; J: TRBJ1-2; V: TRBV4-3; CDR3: CASSQDLRAPDYGYTF; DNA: TGCGCCAGCAGCCAAGATCTGCGGGCCCCCGACTATGGCTACACCTTC
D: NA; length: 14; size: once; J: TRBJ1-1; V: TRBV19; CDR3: CASSIGGGITEAFF; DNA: TGTGCCAGTAGTATCGGGGGAGGGATCACTGAAGCTTTCTTT
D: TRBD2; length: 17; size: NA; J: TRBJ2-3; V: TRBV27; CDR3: CASRRLPGLAGGSTQYF; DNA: TGTGCCAGCAGACGTCTCCCGGGACTAGCGGGGGGGAGTACGCAGTATTTT
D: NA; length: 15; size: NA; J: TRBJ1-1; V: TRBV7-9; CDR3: CASSLEGGGITEAFF; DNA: TGTGCCAGCAGCTTAGAGGGAGGGGGGATCACTGAAGCTTTCTTT
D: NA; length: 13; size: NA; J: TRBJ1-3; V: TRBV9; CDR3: CASSSYSGNTIYF; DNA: TGTGCCAGCAGCTCGTATTCTGGAAACACCATATATTTT
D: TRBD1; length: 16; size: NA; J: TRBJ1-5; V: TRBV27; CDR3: CASSFSLQGAGQPQHF; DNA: TGTGCCAGCAGTTTTTCCCTACAGGGGGCAGGTCAGCCCCAGCATTTT
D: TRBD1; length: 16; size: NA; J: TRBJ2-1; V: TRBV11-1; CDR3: CASSPLTGGIPNEQFF; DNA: TGTGCCAGCAGCCCTCTCACAGGGGGCATTCCCAATGAGCAGTTCTTC
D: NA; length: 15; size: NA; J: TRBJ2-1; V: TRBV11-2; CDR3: CASSLEPTSQSEQFF; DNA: TGTGCCAGCAGCTTAGAGCCGACTAGTCAGAGTGAGCAGTTCTTC
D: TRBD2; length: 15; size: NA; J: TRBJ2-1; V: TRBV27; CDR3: CASSLRGGVYNEQFF; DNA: TGTGCCAGCAGTTTACGGGGGGGGGTCTACAATGAGCAGTTCTTC
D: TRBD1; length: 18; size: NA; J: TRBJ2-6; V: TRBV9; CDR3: CASSGRDRVFSGANVLTF; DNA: TGTGCCAGCAGCGGACGGGACAGGGTTTTCTCTGGGGCCAACGTCCTGACTTTC
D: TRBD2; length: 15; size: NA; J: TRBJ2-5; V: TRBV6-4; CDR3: CASSLLAGGPETQYF; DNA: TGTGCCAGCAGCCTACTAGCGGGGGGGCCGGAGACCCAGTACTTC
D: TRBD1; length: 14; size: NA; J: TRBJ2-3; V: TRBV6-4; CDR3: CASGTGVSTDTQYF; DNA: TGTGCCAGCGGGACAGGGGTGAGCACAGATACGCAGTATTTT
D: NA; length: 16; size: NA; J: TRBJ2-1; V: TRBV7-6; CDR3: CASSLGASVGYNEQFF; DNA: TGTGCCAGCAGCTTAGGGGCCTCAGTAGGTTACAATGAGCAGTTCTTC
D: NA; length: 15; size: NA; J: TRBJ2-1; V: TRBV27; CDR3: CASSMTVNSYNEQFF; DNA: TGTGCCAGCAGTATGACAGTCAACTCCTACAATGAGCAGTTCTTC
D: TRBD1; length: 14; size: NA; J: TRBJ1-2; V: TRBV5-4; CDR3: CASSLEGAGAGYTF; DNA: TGTGCCAGCAGCTTGGAGGGGGCTGGGGCTGGCTACACCTTC
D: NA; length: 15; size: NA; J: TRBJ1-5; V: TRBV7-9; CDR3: CASSLGRSGNQPQHF; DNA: TGTGCCAGCAGCCTAGGACGCAGCGGCAATCAGCCCCAGCATTTT
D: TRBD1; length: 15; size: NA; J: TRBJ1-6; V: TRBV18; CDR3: CASSPPAQGNSPLHF; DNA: TGTGCCAGCTCACCACCGGCACAGGGGAATTCACCCCTCCACTTT
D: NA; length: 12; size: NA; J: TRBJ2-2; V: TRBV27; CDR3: CASSPIVGELFF; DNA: TGTGCCAGCAGTCCCATAGTCGGGGAGCTGTTTTTT
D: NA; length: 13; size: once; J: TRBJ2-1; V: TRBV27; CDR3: CASSLFSIDEQFF; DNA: TGTGCCAGCAGTTTATTTAGCATCGATGAGCAGTTCTTC
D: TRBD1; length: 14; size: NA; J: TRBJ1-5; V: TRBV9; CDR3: CASSAGQYNQPQHF; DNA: TGTGCCAGCAGCGCGGGACAGTACAATCAGCCCCAGCATTTT
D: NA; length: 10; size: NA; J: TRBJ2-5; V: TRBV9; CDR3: CANGRETQYF; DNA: TGTGCAAATGGGAGGGAGACCCAGTACTTC
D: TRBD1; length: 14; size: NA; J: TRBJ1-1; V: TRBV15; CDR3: CATSRGTRQGEAFF; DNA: TGTGCCACCAGCAGAGGGACCCGACAGGGTGAAGCTTTCTTT